This T cell receptor beta chain stems from a study of T-cell reconstitution after alpha-beta-depleted transplantation in children. Molecular barcoding with unique molecular identifiers was used for the TCRbeta library. From the PCR reads, TCRdb called clonotypes with MiXCR, one entry per CDR3 protein. The table records about 250,000 distinct CDR3 sequences, around 25% of them present only once. This CDR3 comprises 17 residues. Germline V gives CDR1 MDHEN, CDR2 SYDVKM. V dropped 3 bases and J dropped 2; count of bases not matched to a gene: 12. In this sample, this clonotype turned up a few times. Its target is unknown. Study conclusions and caveats: A year had passed since transplant, and T-cell counts and diversity by then came mostly from newly produced T cells.

Sequencing was performed on PBMCs, mostly from graft donor cells, taken 360 days after TCRalphabeta/CD19-depleted stem cell transplant. The sequence came from a female patient aged 2-15 years who had a stem cell transplant for congenital amegakaryocytic thrombocytopenia, so the T cells may come from the graft donor. The rearrangement uses TRBV28 and TRBJ1-1; 7 bases agree with TRBD1. CDR3 region: CASSFPLTGRANTEAFF. CDR3 DNA: TGTGCCAGCAGTTTCCCACTGACAGGGCGGGCCAACACTGAAGCTTTCTTT.